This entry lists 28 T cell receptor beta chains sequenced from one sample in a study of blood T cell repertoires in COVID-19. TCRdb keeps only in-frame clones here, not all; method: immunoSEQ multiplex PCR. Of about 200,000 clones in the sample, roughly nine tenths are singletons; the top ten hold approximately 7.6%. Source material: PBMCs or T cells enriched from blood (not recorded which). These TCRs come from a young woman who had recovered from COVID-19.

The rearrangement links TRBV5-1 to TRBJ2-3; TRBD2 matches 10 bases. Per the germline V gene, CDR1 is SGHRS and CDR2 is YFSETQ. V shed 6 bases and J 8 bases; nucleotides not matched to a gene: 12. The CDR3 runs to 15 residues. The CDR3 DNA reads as TGCGCCAGCAACTCCGGGACTAGCGCCACCGGTACGCAGTATTTT. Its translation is CASNSGTSATGTQYF.

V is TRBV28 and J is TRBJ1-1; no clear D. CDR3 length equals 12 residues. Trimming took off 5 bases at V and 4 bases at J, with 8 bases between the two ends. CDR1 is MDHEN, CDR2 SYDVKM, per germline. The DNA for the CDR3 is TGTGCCAGCAGTCCCCTAGGCACTGAAGCTTTCTTT. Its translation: CASSPLGTEAFF.

CDR3 loop: CASSYSGRYNSPLHF. DNA for the CDR3: TGTGCCAGCAGTTACTCTGGCAGATATAATTCACCCCTCCACTTT. The chain joins TRBV6-5 to TRBJ1-6, with D unresolved. Between the trimmed V and J ends, which lost 0 bases and 4 bases, there was a span of 7 bases. CDR1 is MNHEY and CDR2 is SVGAGI in the germline V gene. This CDR3 contains 15 residues.

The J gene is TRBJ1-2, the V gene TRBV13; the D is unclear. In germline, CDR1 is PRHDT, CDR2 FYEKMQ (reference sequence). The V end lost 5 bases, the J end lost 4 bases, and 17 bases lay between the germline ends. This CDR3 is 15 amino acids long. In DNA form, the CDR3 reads TGTGCCAGCAGCCTCGGACGGCCGCGGGGCTATGGCTACACCTTC. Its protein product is CASSLGRPRGYGYTF.

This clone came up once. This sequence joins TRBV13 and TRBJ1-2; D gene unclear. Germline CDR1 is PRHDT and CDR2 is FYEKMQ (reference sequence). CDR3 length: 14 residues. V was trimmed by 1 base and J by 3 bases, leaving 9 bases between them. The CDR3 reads CASSLERADYGYTF. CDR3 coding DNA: TGTGCCAGCAGCTTAGAGAGGGCGGACTATGGCTACACCTTC.

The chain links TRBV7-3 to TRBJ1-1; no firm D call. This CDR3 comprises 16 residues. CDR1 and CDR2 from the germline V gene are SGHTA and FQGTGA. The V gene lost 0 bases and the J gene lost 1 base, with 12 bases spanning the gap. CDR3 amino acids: CASSLTRGEGNTEAFF. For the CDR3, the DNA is TGTGCCAGCAGCTTAACTCGCGGGGAGGGGAACACTGAAGCTTTCTTT.

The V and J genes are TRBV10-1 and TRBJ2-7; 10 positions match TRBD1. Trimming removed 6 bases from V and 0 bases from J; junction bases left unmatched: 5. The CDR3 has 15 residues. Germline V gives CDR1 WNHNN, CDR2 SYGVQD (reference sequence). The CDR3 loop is CASSRDRGNSYEQYF. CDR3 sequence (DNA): TGCGCCAGCAGCCGGGACAGGGGAAACTCCTACGAGCAGTACTTC.

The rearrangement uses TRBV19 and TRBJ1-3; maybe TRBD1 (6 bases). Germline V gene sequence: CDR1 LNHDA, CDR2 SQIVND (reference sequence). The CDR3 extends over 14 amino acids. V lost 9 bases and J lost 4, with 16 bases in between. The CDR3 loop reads CASRSRGFGNTIYF. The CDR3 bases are TGTGCCAGCCGCTCTAGGGGGTTCGGAAACACCATATATTTT.

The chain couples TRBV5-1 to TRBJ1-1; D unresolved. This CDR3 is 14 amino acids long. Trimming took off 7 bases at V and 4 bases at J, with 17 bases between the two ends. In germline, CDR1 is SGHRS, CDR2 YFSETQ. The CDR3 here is CASASGGETTEAFF. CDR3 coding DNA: TGCGCCAGCGCCTCTGGCGGGGAGACCACTGAAGCTTTCTTT.

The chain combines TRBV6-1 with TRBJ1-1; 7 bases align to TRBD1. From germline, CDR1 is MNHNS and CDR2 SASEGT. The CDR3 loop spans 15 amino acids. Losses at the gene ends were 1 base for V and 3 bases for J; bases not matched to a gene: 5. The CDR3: CASSEETGPDTEAFF. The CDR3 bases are TGTGCCAGCAGTGAAGAGACAGGGCCAGACACTGAAGCTTTCTTT.

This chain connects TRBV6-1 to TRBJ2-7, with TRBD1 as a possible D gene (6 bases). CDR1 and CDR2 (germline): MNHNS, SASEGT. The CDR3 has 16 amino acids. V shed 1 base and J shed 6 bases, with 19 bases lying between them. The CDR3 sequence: CASSEVRWDTEGEQYF. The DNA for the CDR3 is TGTGCCAGCAGTGAAGTTCGATGGGACACCGAGGGCGAGCAGTACTTC.

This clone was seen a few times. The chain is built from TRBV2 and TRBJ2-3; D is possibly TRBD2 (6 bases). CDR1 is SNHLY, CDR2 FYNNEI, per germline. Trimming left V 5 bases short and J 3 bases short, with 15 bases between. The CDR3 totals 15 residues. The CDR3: CASSPGGGTTDTQYF. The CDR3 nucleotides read TGTGCCAGCAGTCCCGGGGGAGGAACGACAGATACGCAGTATTTT. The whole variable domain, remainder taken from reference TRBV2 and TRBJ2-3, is EPEVTQTPSHQVTQMGQEVILRCVPISNHLYFYWYRQILGQKVEFLVSFYNNEISEKSEIFDDQFSVERPDGSNFTLKIRSTKLEDSAMYFCASSPGGGTTDTQYFGPGTRLTVL.

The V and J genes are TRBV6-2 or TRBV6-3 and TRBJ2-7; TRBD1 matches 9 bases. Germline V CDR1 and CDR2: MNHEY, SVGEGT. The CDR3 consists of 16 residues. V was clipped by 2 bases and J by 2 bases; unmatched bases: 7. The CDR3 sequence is CASSYHKDRGAYEQYF. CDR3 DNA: TGTGCCAGCAGTTACCATAAAGACAGGGGGGCCTACGAGCAGTACTTC.

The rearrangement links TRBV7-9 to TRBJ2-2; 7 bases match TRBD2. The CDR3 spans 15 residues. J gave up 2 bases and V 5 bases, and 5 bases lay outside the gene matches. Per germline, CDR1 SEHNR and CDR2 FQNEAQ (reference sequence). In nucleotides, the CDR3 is TGTGCCAGCAGCCGGCTAGCGGAAAACACCGGGGAGCTGTTTTTT. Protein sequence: CASSRLAENTGELFF.

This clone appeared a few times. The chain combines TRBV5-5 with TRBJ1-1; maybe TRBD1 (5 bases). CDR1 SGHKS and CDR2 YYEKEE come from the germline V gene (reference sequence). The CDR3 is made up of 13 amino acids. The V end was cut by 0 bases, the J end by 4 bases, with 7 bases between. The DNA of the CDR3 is TGTGCCAGCAGCTTGGTCAGGGCCACTGAAGCTTTCTTT. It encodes CASSLVRATEAFF.

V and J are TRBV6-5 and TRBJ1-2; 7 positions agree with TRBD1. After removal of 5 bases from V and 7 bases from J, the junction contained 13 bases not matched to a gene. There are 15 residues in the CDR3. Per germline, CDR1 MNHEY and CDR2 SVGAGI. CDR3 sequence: CASSPTRTGPGGYTF. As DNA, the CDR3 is TGTGCCAGCAGTCCTACCCGGACAGGTCCGGGTGGCTACACCTTC.

The CDR3 nucleotides read TGTGCCAGCAGTGTAACCGGGGAGCTGTTTTTT. Residues: CASSVTGELFF. This chain links TRBV12-3 or TRBV12-4 with TRBJ2-2; no clear D gene. The CDR3 is made up of 11 amino acids. V lost 5 bases, J lost 5 bases, and 3 bases lay in between.

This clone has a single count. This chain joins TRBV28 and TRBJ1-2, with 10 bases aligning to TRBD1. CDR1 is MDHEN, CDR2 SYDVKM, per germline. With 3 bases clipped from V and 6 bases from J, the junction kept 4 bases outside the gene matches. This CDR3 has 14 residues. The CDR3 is CASSLTGGWDGYTF. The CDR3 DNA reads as TGTGCCAGCAGTTTGACAGGGGGCTGGGATGGCTACACCTTC.

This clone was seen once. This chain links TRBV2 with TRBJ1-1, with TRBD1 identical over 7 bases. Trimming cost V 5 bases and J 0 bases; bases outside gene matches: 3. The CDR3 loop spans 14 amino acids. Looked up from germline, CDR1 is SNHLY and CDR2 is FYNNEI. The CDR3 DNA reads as TGTGCCAGCAGTATACAGGGGATGAACACTGAAGCTTTCTTT. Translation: CASSIQGMNTEAFF. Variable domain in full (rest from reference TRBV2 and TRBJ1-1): EPEVTQTPSHQVTQMGQEVILRCVPISNHLYFYWYRQILGQKVEFLVSFYNNEISEKSEIFDDQFSVERPDGSNFTLKIRSTKLEDSAMYFCASSIQGMNTEAFFGQGTRLTVV.

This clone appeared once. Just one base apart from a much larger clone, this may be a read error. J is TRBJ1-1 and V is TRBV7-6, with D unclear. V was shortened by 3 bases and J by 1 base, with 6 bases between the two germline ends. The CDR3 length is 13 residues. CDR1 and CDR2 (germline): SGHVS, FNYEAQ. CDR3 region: CASSLAENTEAFF. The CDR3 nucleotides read TGTGCCAGCAGCTTGGCGGAGAACACTGAAGCTTTCTTT.

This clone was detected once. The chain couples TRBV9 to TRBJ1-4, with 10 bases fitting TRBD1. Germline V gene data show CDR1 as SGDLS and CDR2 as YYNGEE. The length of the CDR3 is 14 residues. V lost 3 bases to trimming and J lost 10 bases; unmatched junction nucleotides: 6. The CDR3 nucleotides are TGTGCCAGCAGCGGGGGACAGGGGCATGGAAAACTGTTTTTT. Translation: CASSGGQGHGKLFF.

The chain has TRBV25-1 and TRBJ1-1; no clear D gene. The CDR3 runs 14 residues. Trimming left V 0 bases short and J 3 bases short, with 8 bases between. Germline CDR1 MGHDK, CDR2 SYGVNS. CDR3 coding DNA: TGTGCCAGCAGTGAATATACGGGAGACACTGAAGCTTTCTTT. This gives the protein CASSEYTGDTEAFF.

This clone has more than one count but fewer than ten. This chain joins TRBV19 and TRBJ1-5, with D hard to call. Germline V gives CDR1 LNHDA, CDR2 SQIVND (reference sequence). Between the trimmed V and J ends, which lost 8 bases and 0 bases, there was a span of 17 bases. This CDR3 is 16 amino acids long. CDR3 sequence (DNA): TGTGCCAGTCTTCCCCGGCACAGCAATAGCAATCAGCCCCAGCATTTT. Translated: CASLPRHSNSNQPQHF.

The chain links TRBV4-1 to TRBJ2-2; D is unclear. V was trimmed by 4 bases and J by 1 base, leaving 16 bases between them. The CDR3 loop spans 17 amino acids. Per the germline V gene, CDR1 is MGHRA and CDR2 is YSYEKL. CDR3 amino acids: CASSPRLGAENTGELFF. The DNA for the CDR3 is TGCGCCAGCAGCCCCCGACTTGGTGCCGAGAACACCGGGGAGCTGTTTTTT.

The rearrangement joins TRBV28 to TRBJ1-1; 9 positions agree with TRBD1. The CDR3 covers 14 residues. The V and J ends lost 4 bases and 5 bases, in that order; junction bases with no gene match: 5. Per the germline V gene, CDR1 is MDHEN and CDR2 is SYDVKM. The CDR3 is CASSSPGQGTEAFF. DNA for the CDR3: TGTGCCAGCAGTTCCCCGGGACAGGGTACTGAAGCTTTCTTT. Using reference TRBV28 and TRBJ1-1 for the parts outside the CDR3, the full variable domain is DVKVTQSSRYLVKRTGEKVFLECVQDMDHENMFWYRQDPGLGLRLIYFSYDVKMKEKGDIPEGYSVSREKKERFSLILESASTNQTSMYLCASSSPGQGTEAFFGQGTRLTVV.

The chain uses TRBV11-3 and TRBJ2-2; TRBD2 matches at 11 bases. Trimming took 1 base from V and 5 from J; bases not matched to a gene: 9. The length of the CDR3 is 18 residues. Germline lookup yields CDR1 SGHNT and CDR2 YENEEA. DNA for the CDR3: TGTGCCAGCAGCTTAGCCCGAAGTAGCGGGGGGGCAACCGGGGAGCTGTTTTTT. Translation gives CASSLARSSGGATGELFF.

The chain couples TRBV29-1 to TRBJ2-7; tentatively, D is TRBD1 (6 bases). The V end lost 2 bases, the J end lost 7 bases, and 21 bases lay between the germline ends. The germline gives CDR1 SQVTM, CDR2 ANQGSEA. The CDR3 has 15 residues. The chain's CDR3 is CSVELDSPTVGEQYF. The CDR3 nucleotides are TGCAGCGTTGAATTGGACAGCCCTACGGTGGGTGAGCAGTACTTC.

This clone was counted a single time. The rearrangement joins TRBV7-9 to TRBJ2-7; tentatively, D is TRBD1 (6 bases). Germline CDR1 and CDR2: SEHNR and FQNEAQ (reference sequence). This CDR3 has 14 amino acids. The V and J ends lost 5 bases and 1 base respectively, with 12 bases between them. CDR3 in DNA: TGTGCCAGCAGCCTCGGGACAAGGTCCTACGAGCAGTACTTC. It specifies CASSLGTRSYEQYF.